This T cell receptor beta chain emerged from a study of technical replicates of blood from several donors (dated by TCRdb to about 2017). The method was the immunoSEQ multiplex PCR assay. TCRdb provides this immuneACCESS table in a form limited to in-frame rearrangements. Some clones are lacking; in checked studies, under half of them reflect an unresolved V gene, and why the rest are absent is not known. The table for this sample lists more than 55,000 clones; almost 95% of them were counted only once. The top ten clonotypes cover roughly 0.39% of the sample. The CDR3 goes from the cysteine to the phenylalanine over 17 residues. Only the CDR3 DNA stays, 51 bases, in frame from base 1. Looking up the germline V gene yields CDR1 SGHRS and CDR2 YFSETQ. Compared with germline, V lacks 6 bases and J lacks 0 bases; bases without a gene match: 14. Points on this clone: What antigen it recognizes has not been identified. Base-call qualities are not available, and no considerably larger clone is one nucleotide away.

The sequence is built from TRBV5-1 and TRBJ1-2, with 7 central nucleotides matching TRBD1. Material for sequencing was T cells isolated from PBMCs. The source of this sequence is a human donor in good health. The nucleotides read TGCGCCAGCACCCAGGGGGACAGTTACCTTACTAACTATGGCTACACCTTC. This translates into CASTQGDSYLTNYGYTF.